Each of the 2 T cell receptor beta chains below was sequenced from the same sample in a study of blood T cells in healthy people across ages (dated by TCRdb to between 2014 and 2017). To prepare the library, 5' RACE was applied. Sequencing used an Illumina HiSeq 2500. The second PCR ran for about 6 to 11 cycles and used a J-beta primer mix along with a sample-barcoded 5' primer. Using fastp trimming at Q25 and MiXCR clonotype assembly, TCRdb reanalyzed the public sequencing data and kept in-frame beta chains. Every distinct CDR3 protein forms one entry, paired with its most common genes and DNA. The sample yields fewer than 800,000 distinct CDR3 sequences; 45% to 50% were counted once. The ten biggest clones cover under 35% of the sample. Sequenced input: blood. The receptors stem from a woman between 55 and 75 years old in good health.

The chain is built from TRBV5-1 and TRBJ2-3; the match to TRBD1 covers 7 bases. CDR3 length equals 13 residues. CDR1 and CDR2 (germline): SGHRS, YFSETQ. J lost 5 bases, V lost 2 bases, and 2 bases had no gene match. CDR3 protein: CASSFPGGDTQYF. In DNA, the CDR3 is TGCGCCAGCAGCTTCCCAGGGGGAGATACGCAGTATTTT.

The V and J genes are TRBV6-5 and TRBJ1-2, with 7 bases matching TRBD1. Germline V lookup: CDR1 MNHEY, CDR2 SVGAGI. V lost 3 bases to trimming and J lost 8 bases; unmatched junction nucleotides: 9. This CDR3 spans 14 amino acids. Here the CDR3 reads CASSYRTGREGYTF. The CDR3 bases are TGTGCCAGCAGTTATCGGACAGGCCGGGAAGGCTACACCTTC.